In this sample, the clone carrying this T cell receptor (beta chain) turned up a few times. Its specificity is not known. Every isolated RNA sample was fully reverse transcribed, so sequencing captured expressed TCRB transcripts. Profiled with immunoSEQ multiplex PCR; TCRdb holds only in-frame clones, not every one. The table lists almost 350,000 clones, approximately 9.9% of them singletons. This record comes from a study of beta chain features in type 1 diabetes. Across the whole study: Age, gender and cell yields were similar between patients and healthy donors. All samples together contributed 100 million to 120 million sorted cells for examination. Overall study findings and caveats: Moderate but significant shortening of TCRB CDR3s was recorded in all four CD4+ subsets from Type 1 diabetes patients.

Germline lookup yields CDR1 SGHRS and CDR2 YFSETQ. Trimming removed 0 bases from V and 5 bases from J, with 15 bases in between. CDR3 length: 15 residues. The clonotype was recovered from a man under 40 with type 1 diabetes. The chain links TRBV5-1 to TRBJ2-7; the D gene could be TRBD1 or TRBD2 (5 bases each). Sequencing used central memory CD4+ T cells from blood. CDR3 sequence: CASSLGRAGAHEQYF. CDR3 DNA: TGCGCCAGCAGCTTGGGACGAGCCGGGGCCCACGAGCAGTACTTC.